Shown below are 7 T cell receptor beta chains from a single sample sequenced in a study of blood T cell repertoires in COVID-19. TCRdb keeps only in-frame clones here, not all; method: immunoSEQ multiplex PCR. Of fewer than 300,000 clones detected, roughly 87% appear once; the ten largest clones hold 13%. The specimen sequenced was peripheral blood. These receptors all stem from a human donor in a cohort sampled during active COVID-19.

This sequence joins TRBV7-9 and TRBJ1-5; 7 bases are a match to TRBD1. The CDR3 has 13 amino acids. Per the germline V gene, CDR1 is SEHNR and CDR2 is FQNEAQ (reference sequence). Trimming took 6 bases from V and 10 from J; bases not matched to a gene: 9. DNA for the CDR3: TGTGCCAGCAGTTGGACAGGCGCTTTCCCCCAGCATTTT. Its protein is CASSWTGAFPQHF. Supplemented by reference TRBV7-9 and TRBJ1-5, the full variable domain reads DTGVSQNPRHKITKRGQNVTFRCDPISEHNRLYWYRQTLGQGPEFLTYFQNEAQLEKSRLLSDRFSAERPKGSFSTLEIQRTEQGDSAMYLCASSWTGAFPQHFGDGTRLSIL.

The gene calls are TRBV15 and TRBJ1-2; D is uncertain. Germline V gives CDR1 LNHNV, CDR2 YYDKDF (reference sequence). The V gene lost 0 bases and the J gene lost 7 bases, with 12 bases spanning the gap. This CDR3 is 14 amino acids long. In DNA, the CDR3 is TGTGCCACCAGCAGAGACAAACCCAGAAGTGGCTACACCTTC. Residues: CATSRDKPRSGYTF.

J is TRBJ2-5 and V is TRBV11-2; 14 bases are a match to TRBD2. This CDR3 has 18 amino acids. Trimming cost V 4 bases and J 2 bases; bases outside gene matches: 9. Looked up from germline, CDR1 is SGHAT and CDR2 is FQNNGV. The CDR3: CASSSPGLAGARQETQYF. The CDR3 DNA reads TGTGCCAGCAGCTCTCCGGGACTAGCGGGAGCGAGACAAGAGACCCAGTACTTC.

The chain has TRBV19 and TRBJ2-2; 8 bases are a match to TRBD1. CDR1 is LNHDA, CDR2 SQIVND, per germline (reference sequence). Unmatched junction bases numbered 6, after V lost 4 bases and J lost 11 bases. This CDR3 has 13 amino acids. The CDR3 reads CASSNGQGVELFF. The CDR3 DNA sequence: TGTGCCAGTAGTAACGGACAGGGCGTAGAGCTGTTTTTT. The whole variable domain, remainder taken from reference TRBV19 and TRBJ2-2, is DGGITQSPKYLFRKEGQNVTLSCEQNLNHDAMYWYRQDPGQGLRLIYYSQIVNDFQKGDIAEGYSVSREKKESFPLTVTSAQKNPTAFYLCASSNGQGVELFFGEGSRLTVL.

The J gene is TRBJ1-1, the V gene TRBV28, with TRBD1 matching over 7 bases. The J segment lost 0 bases and the V segment lost 8 bases, leaving 15 bases of the junction unmatched. The CDR3 has 17 amino acids. The germline V gene encodes CDR1 MDHEN and CDR2 SYDVKM. The CDR3 sequence: CASPPVQGGLMNTEAFF. The CDR3 region has the DNA TGTGCCAGCCCCCCGGTTCAGGGGGGTTTAATGAACACTGAAGCTTTCTTT.

The sample holds one count of this clone. The chain is built from TRBV20-1 and TRBJ2-7, with 12 bases fitting TRBD2. Germline loops: CDR1 DFQATT, CDR2 SNEGSKA (reference sequence). The V and J ends lost 3 bases and 5 bases, in that order; junction bases with no gene match: 17. The CDR3 loop spans 18 amino acids. The CDR3 is CSASKTSGSGPRIDEQYF. For the CDR3, the DNA is TGCAGTGCTAGTAAGACTAGCGGGAGCGGTCCCCGAATTGACGAGCAGTACTTC.

The V gene is TRBV24-1, the J gene TRBJ2-1, with 10 bases fitting TRBD2. The V gene end was trimmed by 4 bases and the J gene end by 3 bases; junction bases not matched to a gene: 5. This CDR3 spans 16 amino acids. Germline CDR1 and CDR2: KGHDR and SFDVKD. In nucleotides, the CDR3 is TGTGCCACCAGTGACCCTAGCGGGAGCATCTACAATGAGCAGTTCTTC. It encodes CATSDPSGSIYNEQFF.